This TCR beta chain was captured by sequencing in a study of pediatric ulcerative colitis. Whole-study results and caveats: Total lymphocyte DNA, not sorted subsets, was the template. Compared with controls, ulcerative colitis showed greater blood-rectum clone sharing. Rectal pinch biopsies may include blood-derived T cells.

Sequencing was performed with immunoSEQ multiplex PCR; in TCRdb, only in-frame clones are kept and a portion is missing. The data hold about 36,000 clones, with roughly 72% observed a single time. Germline assignment: CDR1 MNHEY and CDR2 SVGAGI. The CDR3 covers 14 residues. The V gene lost 2 bases and the J gene lost 2 bases, with 8 bases spanning the gap. As for this clone: Antigen specificity is unknown.

The rectum was sampled with one to two pinch biopsies at colonoscopy. The TCR sequence derives from a boy between 10 and 17 years old with moderate ulcerative colitis. J is TRBJ2-3 and V is TRBV6-5; possibly TRBD1 or TRBD2 for D (5 bases each). Sequencing was carried out using gut tissue. CDR3 sequence (DNA): TGTGCCAGCAGTTACGGGGGATTCACAGATACGCAGTATTTT. Translating it yields CASSYGGFTDTQYF.